A single sample is the source of the 23 T cell receptor beta chains below, sequenced in a study of T cells after yellow fever vaccination. TCRdb reprocessed the 5' RACE reads with MiXCR, giving one entry per CDR3 protein. The data show some 500,000 distinct CDR3 sequences, with approximately 13% seen just once and roughly an eighth held by the top ten. The sequenced sample was PBMCs, obtained on the day of the yellow fever booster vaccination. Receptor source: a man in his thirties or forties who received the YFV17D yellow fever vaccine.

This clonotype was found a few times. The rearrangement links TRBV6-1 to TRBJ2-7, with D possibly being TRBD1 (6 bases). Germline V gene data show CDR1 as MNHNS and CDR2 as SASEGT. The CDR3 is made up of 14 amino acids. The V end lost 5 bases, the J end lost 2 bases, and 13 bases lay between the germline ends. The CDR3 loop is CASSPGVGTYEQYF. CDR3 bases: TGTGCCAGCAGTCCAGGGGTGGGGACCTACGAGCAGTACTTC.

This clonotype was seen only a few times. The chain carries TRBV7-8 and TRBJ2-6, with 7 nucleotides matching TRBD1. The J segment lost 2 bases and the V segment lost 0 bases, leaving 10 bases of the junction unmatched. The CDR3 covers 19 residues. Germline CDR1 reads SGHVS; CDR2 reads FQNEAQ. CDR3 sequence reads: CASSLAGQVFHAGANVLTF. The CDR3, as DNA: TGTGCCAGCAGCTTAGCAGGACAGGTCTTTCATGCTGGGGCCAACGTCCTGACTTTC.

In this sample, this clonotype turned up a few times. The chain couples TRBV4-3 to TRBJ2-5; D might be TRBD1 or TRBD2, each matching 5 bases. The CDR3 contains 16 residues. Germline-derived CDR1 and CDR2 are LGHNA and YSLEER. V lost 3 bases to trimming and J lost 5 bases, with 19 bases between them. DNA of the CDR3: TGCGCCAGCAGCCAGGCCGGGACCCCATTTAGGGAGACCCAGTACTTC. The encoded protein is CASSQAGTPFRETQYF.

This clonotype was seen more than once but under ten times. V gene TRBV2 combines with J gene TRBJ2-5; D gene unclear. The germline V gene has CDR1 SNHLY and CDR2 FYNNEI. V gave up 6 bases and J gave up 0 bases, with 11 bases separating them. The CDR3 is 14 residues long. The CDR3 sequence: CASRPDQYQETQYF. CDR3 sequence (DNA): TGTGCCAGCAGGCCGGACCAGTACCAAGAGACCCAGTACTTC. The full variable domain, with the rest looked up from reference TRBV2 and TRBJ2-5, is EPEVTQTPSHQVTQMGQEVILRCVPISNHLYFYWYRQILGQKVEFLVSFYNNEISEKSEIFDDQFSVERPDGSNFTLKIRSTKLEDSAMYFCASRPDQYQETQYFGPGTRLLVL.

CDR3 in DNA: TGCGCCAGCAGCCCACGGGGCAGCGGGAGAGCCGGGGAGCTGTTTTTT. This encodes CASSPRGSGRAGELFF. This sequence joins TRBV5-1 and TRBJ2-2, with 8 bases lining up with TRBD2. CDR3 length: 16 amino acids. J gave up 6 bases and V 4 bases, and 11 bases lay outside the gene matches. CDR1 is SGHRS, CDR2 YFSETQ, per germline.

Only a few counts were recorded for this clonotype. The rearrangement joins TRBV29-1 to TRBJ2-1, with TRBD1 identical over 9 bases. The CDR3 totals 13 residues. J was trimmed by 8 bases and V by 2 bases; bases with no gene match: 4. Germline loops: CDR1 SQVTM, CDR2 ANQGSEA. This chain's CDR3 is CSVEKDRGDEQFF. In DNA form, the CDR3 reads TGCAGCGTTGAAAAGGACAGGGGCGATGAGCAGTTCTTC.

V and J are TRBV6-2 or TRBV6-3 and TRBJ2-5, with TRBD2 identical over 9 bases. V trimming: 5 bases; J trimming: 4 bases; junction bases outside the gene matches: 11. This CDR3 comprises 16 residues. Germline CDR1 MNHEY, CDR2 SVGEGT. CDR3 protein: CASSPLRGRASETQYF. The CDR3 bases are TGTGCCAGCAGTCCACTTCGCGGGAGGGCCTCAGAGACCCAGTACTTC.

The V and J genes are TRBV5-1 and TRBJ1-2; 9 bases map to TRBD1. The CDR3 is made up of 16 amino acids. Germline CDR1 is SGHRS and CDR2 is YFSETQ. V was clipped by 4 bases and J by 6 bases; unmatched bases: 13. This CDR3 reads CASSQAATGGGNGYTF. The CDR3 DNA follows: TGCGCCAGCAGCCAAGCAGCCACAGGGGGCGGCAATGGCTACACCTTC.

V usage is TRBV12-3 or TRBV12-4 and J usage is TRBJ2-7; 9 bases line up with TRBD1. This CDR3 is 13 amino acids long. V lost 7 bases to trimming and J lost 2 bases; unmatched junction nucleotides: 3. This chain's CDR3 is CASNRQGAYEQYF. CDR3 in DNA: TGTGCCAGCAATAGACAGGGGGCCTACGAGCAGTACTTC.

The chain has TRBV27 and TRBJ2-7; 9 nucleotides align to TRBD2. This CDR3 contains 15 residues. V lost 5 bases and J lost 0; bases outside the gene matches: 5. Looked up from germline, CDR1 is MNHEY and CDR2 is SMNVEV (reference sequence). The CDR3 region is CASSLLAGFSYEQYF. CDR3 DNA: TGTGCCAGCAGTCTCCTAGCGGGATTCTCCTACGAGCAGTACTTC.

This clonotype was counted only a few times. The chain links TRBV5-1 to TRBJ2-7; D is uncertain. Trimming removed 4 bases from V and 7 bases from J, with 9 bases in between. The germline V gene has CDR1 SGHRS and CDR2 YFSETQ. The CDR3 is 11 residues long. CDR3 sequence reads: CASSGDSEQYF. The CDR3 DNA reads TGCGCCAGCAGCGGAGATTCGGAGCAGTACTTC.

V is TRBV20-1 and J is TRBJ2-2; possibly TRBD1 or TRBD2 for D (6 bases each). CDR3 size: 17 residues. Germline-derived CDR1 and CDR2 are DFQATT and SNEGSKA (reference sequence). V gave up 3 bases and J gave up 0 bases, with 17 bases separating them. CDR3 in amino acids: CSARVLGGGTNTGELFF. The DNA for the CDR3 is TGCAGTGCTAGGGTCCTCGGGGGCGGAACGAACACCGGGGAGCTGTTTTTT.

The genes are TRBV12-3 or TRBV12-4 and TRBJ2-2; D tentatively fits TRBD1 or TRBD2 (5 bases each). The CDR3 spans 15 residues. The V end was cut by 5 bases, the J end by 5 bases, with 15 bases between. The CDR3 DNA reads TGTGCCAGCAGTCCAGGTTCGGGGCAAACCGGGGAGCTGTTTTTT. Protein sequence: CASSPGSGQTGELFF.

Many counts were recorded for this clonotype. V is TRBV9 and J is TRBJ2-1; weak D call: TRBD1 (6 bases). Germline assignment: CDR1 SGDLS and CDR2 YYNGEE. Deletions cut 3 bases from V and 0 bases from J, with 10 bases between. The CDR3 is made up of 15 amino acids. CDR3 nucleotides: TGTGCCAGCAGCGGGCAGGACAGCTCCTACAATGAGCAGTTCTTC. This sequence encodes CASSGQDSSYNEQFF.

As DNA, the CDR3 is TGTGCCAGCAGTCCCCATTCCAGGAATGAGCAGTTCTTC. Translated: CASSPHSRNEQFF. The rearrangement joins TRBV27 to TRBJ2-1; D gene ambiguous. Germline values: CDR1 MNHEY, CDR2 SMNVEV (reference sequence). V was trimmed by 5 bases and J by 7 bases, leaving 12 bases between them. The CDR3 is 13 amino acids.

This clonotype showed up just a few times. The chain joins TRBV4-2 to TRBJ2-7; TRBD2 is a possible D gene (6 bases). The CDR3 extends over 15 amino acids. Trimming cost V 1 base and J 2 bases, with 12 bases left between them. The germline gives CDR1 LGHNA, CDR2 YNFKEQ. The CDR3 DNA sequence: TGTGCCAGCAGCCAAGCTAACGGAGGGGCCTACGAGCAGTACTTC. Amino acids: CASSQANGGAYEQYF.

This clonotype was detected many times. The V gene is TRBV15, the J gene TRBJ1-4; 9 bases fit TRBD1. Germline V gives CDR1 LNHNV, CDR2 YYDKDF (reference sequence). The CDR3 runs 15 residues. Germline trimming cut 2 bases from V and 13 bases from J; bases unmatched to any gene: 11. The CDR3 sequence: CATSRFGTGRNRLFF. The CDR3 region has the DNA TGTGCCACCAGCAGATTTGGGACAGGGAGAAACCGACTGTTTTTT.

This clonotype occurred a few times. This chain links TRBV15 with TRBJ1-4; D ambiguous. The CDR3 extends over 14 amino acids. The V end lost 1 base, the J end lost 5 bases, and 8 bases lay between the germline ends. Germline CDR1 LNHNV, CDR2 YYDKDF (reference sequence). Here the CDR3 reads CATSRAEKNEKLFF. CDR3 DNA: TGTGCCACCAGCAGAGCCGAGAAGAATGAAAAACTGTTTTTT. Full variable domain (missing parts from reference TRBV15 and TRBJ1-4): DAMVIQNPRYQVTQFGKPVTLSCSQTLNHNVMYWYQQKSSQAPKLLFHYYDKDFNNEADTPDNFQSRRPNTSFCFLDIRSPGLGDTAMYLCATSRAEKNEKLFFGSGTQLSVL.

This clonotype was counted many times. This sequence joins TRBV24-1 and TRBJ2-2; either TRBD1 or TRBD2 may supply D (5 bases each). Per the germline V gene, CDR1 is KGHDR and CDR2 is SFDVKD. V was pared by 5 bases and J by 4 bases, with 13 bases between. The CDR3 has 15 residues. The CDR3 reads CATSARDQLTGELFF. Written as DNA, the CDR3 is TGTGCCACCAGTGCCCGGGACCAGCTCACCGGGGAGCTGTTTTTT.

This clonotype was seen only a few times. This chain joins TRBV5-6 and TRBJ1-1, with D uncertain. Germline V gives CDR1 SGHDT, CDR2 YYEEEE. V was pared by 3 bases and J by 0 bases, with 12 bases between. The CDR3 extends over 15 amino acids. The CDR3 DNA reads TGTGCCAGCAGCTCAATCGGGATCCTGAACACTGAAGCTTTCTTT. Its translation: CASSSIGILNTEAFF.

The rearrangement joins TRBV5-1 to TRBJ2-3; tentatively, D is TRBD2 (6 bases). Germline CDR1 and CDR2: SGHRS and YFSETQ. Trimming left V 0 bases short and J 0 bases short, with 14 bases between. The CDR3 spans 17 residues. The CDR3 DNA reads as TGCGCCAGCAGCTTGGGGGGCCTAGCGTTAAGCACAGATACGCAGTATTTT. Its protein product is CASSLGGLALSTDTQYF.

This clonotype was counted many times. The chain employs TRBV7-9 and TRBJ2-7; 7 nucleotides agree with TRBD1. Unmatched junction bases numbered 9, after V lost 7 bases and J lost 0 bases. The CDR3 spans 15 residues. Germline V lookup: CDR1 SEHNR, CDR2 FQNEAQ (reference sequence). In nucleotides, the CDR3 is TGTGCCAGCAACTCGGCCCGGGACAGCTCCTACGAGCAGTACTTC. It codes for CASNSARDSSYEQYF. Based on the CDR3 plus reference TRBV7-9 and TRBJ2-7, the full variable domain is DTGVSQNPRHKITKRGQNVTFRCDPISEHNRLYWYRQTLGQGPEFLTYFQNEAQLEKSRLLSDRFSAERPKGSFSTLEIQRTEQGDSAMYLCASNSARDSSYEQYFGPGTRLTVT.

The chain has TRBV5-1 and TRBJ2-5; D might be TRBD2 (6 bases). The germline V gene has CDR1 SGHRS and CDR2 YFSETQ. This CDR3 has 13 residues. V was pared by 7 bases and J by 5 bases, with 15 bases between. The chain's CDR3 is CASGAGLGETQYF. In DNA form, the CDR3 reads TGCGCCAGCGGCGCGGGACTGGGGGAGACCCAGTACTTC.